This T cell receptor beta chain came from a study of T-cell reconstitution after alpha-beta-depleted transplantation in children. The table lists this clonotype with many counts. The germline gives CDR1 LNHNV, CDR2 YYDKDF (reference sequence). V shed 0 bases, J shed 6 bases, and the junction held 12 bases outside the gene matches. The CDR3 length is 17 residues. TCRbeta library construction was performed incorporating unique molecular identifiers. A single record per CDR3 protein comes from TCRdb applying MiXCR to the PCR reads. This table has hundreds of thousands of distinct CDR3 sequences, 10% to 15% appearing once.

The clonotype was recovered from a male patient under 18 who had a stem cell transplant for acute myeloid leukemia, so the T cells may come from the graft donor. J is TRBJ2-7 and V is TRBV15; 9 bases are shared with TRBD2. The sample was PBMCs, mostly from graft donor cells, taken 360 days after TCRalphabeta/CD19-depleted stem cell transplant. This CDR3 reads CATSRDLWAGGPGEQYF. The CDR3 region has the DNA TGTGCCACCAGCAGAGATCTGTGGGCGGGAGGGCCCGGCGAGCAGTACTTC.